The rows below give T cell receptor beta chains drawn from one sample of a study of CD4 T cell repertoires in COVID-19. This table comes from immunoSEQ multiplex PCR, and its TCRdb copy is limited to in-frame clones, with some not included. The profile shows tens of thousands of clones, around four fifths of them singletons. Specimen: CD4+ T cells from peripheral blood, collected after recovery from COVID-19. All receptors derive from a human donor who had COVID-19. CDR3s include the opening cysteine and the closing phenylalanine or tryptophan. Each record gives: J gene, V gene, clone size, D gene, CDR3 protein, CDR3 DNA. A D gene is named only where the DNA matches it firmly. A clone size is listed for some rows: how often the clone was seen (once, few, many), or a class if it is expanded.

J gene: TRBJ1-1; V gene: TRBV7-9; clone size: NA; D gene: NA; CDR3 protein: CASSLEGNSLAEAFF; CDR3 DNA: TGTGCCAGCAGCTTAGAGGGAAATAGCCTCGCTGAAGCTTTCTTT
J gene: TRBJ1-1; V gene: TRBV5-1; clone size: NA; D gene: TRBD1; CDR3 protein: CATRQGMNTEAFF; CDR3 DNA: TGCGCCACTAGACAGGGTATGAACACTGAAGCTTTCTTT
J gene: TRBJ1-6; V gene: TRBV5-1; clone size: few; D gene: NA; CDR3 protein: CASSFLSGQQGSPLHF; CDR3 DNA: TGCGCCAGCAGCTTTCTTTCCGGACAGCAAGGTTCACCCCTCCACTTT
J gene: TRBJ1-6; V gene: TRBV10-1; clone size: few; D gene: NA; CDR3 protein: CASSGQKDSPLHF; CDR3 DNA: TGCGCCAGCAGTGGCCAGAAGGATTCACCCCTCCACTTT
J gene: TRBJ1-5; V gene: TRBV9; clone size: NA; D gene: NA; CDR3 protein: CASSDGPMGNQPQHF; CDR3 DNA: TGTGCCAGCAGCGACGGACCGATGGGCAATCAGCCCCAGCATTTT
J gene: TRBJ2-1; V gene: TRBV3-1/TRBV3-2; clone size: NA; D gene: NA; CDR3 protein: CASSQDGGPYNEQFF; CDR3 DNA: TGTGCCAGCAGCCAAGATGGGGGGCCTTACAATGAGCAGTTCTTC
J gene: TRBJ2-7; V gene: TRBV5-1; clone size: NA; D gene: NA; CDR3 protein: CASSRPGDEQYF; CDR3 DNA: TGCGCCAGCAGCCGCCCTGGGGACGAGCAGTACTTC
J gene: TRBJ2-7; V gene: TRBV19; clone size: NA; D gene: TRBD2; CDR3 protein: CASSLWGGTSASEQYF; CDR3 DNA: TGTGCCAGTAGTCTCTGGGGAGGGACTAGCGCCAGCGAGCAGTACTTC
J gene: TRBJ1-2; V gene: TRBV30; clone size: NA; D gene: NA; CDR3 protein: CAWSGLGQGGYGYTF; CDR3 DNA: TGTGCCTGGAGCGGACTGGGGCAGGGAGGCTATGGCTACACCTTC
J gene: TRBJ1-2; V gene: TRBV20-1; clone size: NA; D gene: NA; CDR3 protein: CSASMGGGYTF; CDR3 DNA: TGCAGTGCTAGCATGGGGGGTGGCTACACCTTC
J gene: TRBJ2-7; V gene: TRBV10-3; clone size: NA; D gene: NA; CDR3 protein: CAISETAGAYEQYF; CDR3 DNA: TGTGCCATCAGTGAGACGGCAGGGGCCTACGAGCAGTACTTC
J gene: TRBJ1-1; V gene: TRBV28; clone size: NA; D gene: NA; CDR3 protein: CASSYRQWGSTEAFF; CDR3 DNA: TGTGCCAGCAGTTACCGACAGTGGGGGTCGACTGAAGCTTTCTTT
J gene: TRBJ1-1; V gene: TRBV2; clone size: NA; D gene: TRBD1; CDR3 protein: CASSQQGRNTEAFF; CDR3 DNA: TGTGCCAGCAGTCAACAGGGGAGGAACACTGAAGCTTTCTTT
J gene: TRBJ1-1; V gene: TRBV11-1; clone size: NA; D gene: NA; CDR3 protein: CASSLSSAGGTEAFF; CDR3 DNA: TGTGCCAGCAGCTTATCGAGTGCCGGGGGGACTGAAGCTTTCTTT
J gene: TRBJ2-1; V gene: TRBV3-1/TRBV3-2; clone size: NA; D gene: TRBD2; CDR3 protein: CASSQVPASGNNEQFF; CDR3 DNA: TGTGCCAGCAGCCAAGTTCCGGCTAGCGGGAACAATGAGCAGTTCTTC
J gene: TRBJ2-7; V gene: TRBV7-6; clone size: NA; D gene: NA; CDR3 protein: CASSLELHTAYEQYF; CDR3 DNA: TGTGCCAGCAGCTTAGAACTGCATACAGCTTACGAGCAGTACTTC
J gene: TRBJ2-3; V gene: TRBV5-1; clone size: NA; D gene: TRBD2; CDR3 protein: CASSPPLAGGTDTQYF; CDR3 DNA: TGCGCCAGCAGCCCCCCCCTAGCGGGGGGCACAGATACGCAGTATTTT
J gene: TRBJ1-1; V gene: TRBV25-1; clone size: NA; D gene: NA; CDR3 protein: CASSEYTGTTEAFF; CDR3 DNA: TGTGCCAGCAGTGAATATACAGGGACCACTGAAGCTTTCTTT
J gene: TRBJ2-7; V gene: TRBV28; clone size: NA; D gene: NA; CDR3 protein: CASNRQGLNYEQYF; CDR3 DNA: TGTGCCAGCAATAGGCAAGGTCTAAACTACGAGCAGTACTTC
J gene: TRBJ1-1; V gene: TRBV7-9; clone size: NA; D gene: NA; CDR3 protein: CASSQKGGTEAFF; CDR3 DNA: TGTGCCAGCAGCCAGAAGGGGGGCACTGAAGCTTTCTTT
J gene: TRBJ1-4; V gene: TRBV6-1; clone size: once; D gene: NA; CDR3 protein: CASSDQGVGEKLFF; CDR3 DNA: TGTGCCAGCAGTGACCAGGGTGTAGGTGAAAAACTGTTTTTT
J gene: TRBJ1-2; V gene: TRBV3-1/TRBV3-2; clone size: NA; D gene: NA; CDR3 protein: CASSPDPGATYGYTF; CDR3 DNA: TGTGCCAGCAGCCCTGATCCAGGGGCGACCTATGGCTACACCTTC
J gene: TRBJ2-2; V gene: TRBV9; clone size: NA; D gene: NA; CDR3 protein: CASSLWNSGELFF; CDR3 DNA: TGTGCCAGCAGCTTGTGGAATTCCGGGGAGCTGTTTTTT
J gene: TRBJ2-4; V gene: TRBV4-1; clone size: NA; D gene: NA; CDR3 protein: CASSQDSNIQYF; CDR3 DNA: TGCGCCAGCAGCCAAGATAGTAACATTCAGTACTTC
J gene: TRBJ2-3; V gene: TRBV27; clone size: NA; D gene: NA; CDR3 protein: CASSFLARPSTDTQYF; CDR3 DNA: TGTGCCAGCAGTTTCCTAGCACGACCTAGCACAGATACGCAGTATTTT
J gene: TRBJ1-1; V gene: TRBV7-2; clone size: NA; D gene: NA; CDR3 protein: CASSFDRLMNTEAFF; CDR3 DNA: TGTGCCAGCAGCTTCGACAGGCTCATGAACACTGAAGCTTTCTTT
J gene: TRBJ2-7; V gene: TRBV3-1/TRBV3-2; clone size: few; D gene: NA; CDR3 protein: CASSQGGAPYEQYF; CDR3 DNA: TGTGCCAGCAGCCAAGGAGGGGCCCCCTACGAGCAGTACTTC
J gene: TRBJ1-1; V gene: TRBV28; clone size: few; D gene: NA; CDR3 protein: CASSFLPGGTEAFF; CDR3 DNA: TGTGCCAGCAGTTTCCTACCGGGGGGGACTGAAGCTTTCTTT
J gene: TRBJ1-4; V gene: TRBV7-9; clone size: NA; D gene: TRBD1; CDR3 protein: CASSPGQGNEKLFF; CDR3 DNA: TGTGCCAGCAGCCCGGGACAGGGGAATGAAAAACTGTTTTTT
J gene: TRBJ1-1; V gene: TRBV5-6; clone size: once; D gene: TRBD1; CDR3 protein: CASSSDRVSNTEAFF; CDR3 DNA: TGTGCCAGCAGCTCGGACAGGGTATCGAACACTGAAGCTTTCTTT
J gene: TRBJ1-1; V gene: TRBV19; clone size: NA; D gene: NA; CDR3 protein: CASRPAPNTEAFF; CDR3 DNA: TGTGCCAGTCGACCCGCCCCGAACACTGAAGCTTTCTTT
J gene: TRBJ1-1; V gene: TRBV4-2; clone size: NA; D gene: TRBD1; CDR3 protein: CASSPEIHGTEEAFF; CDR3 DNA: TGTGCCAGCAGCCCGGAGATCCACGGGACAGAAGAAGCTTTCTTT
J gene: TRBJ1-2; V gene: TRBV5-1; clone size: NA; D gene: NA; CDR3 protein: CASSLETGGVRGYTF; CDR3 DNA: TGCGCCAGCAGCTTGGAGACAGGCGGCGTGCGGGGCTACACCTTC
J gene: TRBJ1-1; V gene: TRBV9; clone size: NA; D gene: NA; CDR3 protein: CASSDGGQNTEAFF; CDR3 DNA: TGTGCCAGCAGCGATGGAGGACAGAACACTGAAGCTTTCTTT
J gene: TRBJ1-3; V gene: TRBV5-1; clone size: NA; D gene: TRBD1; CDR3 protein: CASSLGPDRVTGNTIYF; CDR3 DNA: TGCGCCAGCAGCTTGGGACCCGACAGGGTAACTGGAAACACCATATATTTT
J gene: TRBJ2-7; V gene: TRBV28; clone size: NA; D gene: TRBD1; CDR3 protein: CATADRVPPYEQYF; CDR3 DNA: TGTGCCACCGCCGACAGGGTGCCCCCCTACGAGCAGTACTTC
J gene: TRBJ2-5; V gene: TRBV11-1; clone size: NA; D gene: TRBD2; CDR3 protein: CASGGLAGARKETQYF; CDR3 DNA: TGTGCCAGCGGAGGACTAGCGGGGGCCCGAAAAGAGACCCAGTACTTC
J gene: TRBJ2-3; V gene: TRBV7-9; clone size: few; D gene: TRBD2; CDR3 protein: CASSLGTSGYTDTQYF; CDR3 DNA: TGTGCCAGCAGCTTGGGGACTAGCGGTTACACAGATACGCAGTATTTT
J gene: TRBJ2-2; V gene: TRBV10-3; clone size: once; D gene: TRBD1; CDR3 protein: CAISPVRLGTGGGELFF; CDR3 DNA: TGTGCCATCAGCCCTGTACGACTCGGGACAGGGGGCGGGGAGCTGTTTTTT
J gene: TRBJ2-3; V gene: TRBV7-9; clone size: NA; D gene: NA; CDR3 protein: CASSSDSPWQYF; CDR3 DNA: TGTGCCAGCAGCTCGGACAGTCCGTGGCAGTATTTT
J gene: TRBJ1-1; V gene: TRBV5-1; clone size: NA; D gene: TRBD1; CDR3 protein: CASSHTDRDTEAFF; CDR3 DNA: TGCGCCAGCAGCCACACAGACAGGGACACTGAAGCTTTCTTT
J gene: TRBJ1-5; V gene: TRBV2; clone size: NA; D gene: NA; CDR3 protein: CASRTGTPNQPQHF; CDR3 DNA: TGTGCCAGCAGAACAGGGACCCCCAATCAGCCCCAGCATTTT
J gene: TRBJ1-6; V gene: TRBV28; clone size: NA; D gene: TRBD1; CDR3 protein: CASTLGQSYNSPLHF; CDR3 DNA: TGTGCCAGCACCCTGGGACAGAGTTATAATTCACCCCTCCACTTT
J gene: TRBJ2-7; V gene: TRBV6-5; clone size: NA; D gene: TRBD2; CDR3 protein: CASNPSGSISEQYF; CDR3 DNA: TGTGCCAGCAATCCGAGCGGGAGTATAAGCGAGCAGTACTTC
J gene: TRBJ1-1; V gene: TRBV7-3; clone size: NA; D gene: NA; CDR3 protein: CASSRDLNTEAFF; CDR3 DNA: TGTGCCAGCAGCCGGGACTTGAACACTGAAGCTTTCTTT
J gene: TRBJ1-5; V gene: TRBV7-2; clone size: once; D gene: NA; CDR3 protein: CASSPGPYQQPQHF; CDR3 DNA: TGTGCCAGCAGCCCTGGACCATATCAACAGCCCCAGCATTTT